The 26 T cell receptor beta chains given below trace back to one sample, sequenced in a study of T cells after yellow fever vaccination (dated by TCRdb to 2018 to 2020). What this sample's treatment or condition label stands for: live attenuated yellow fever vaccine strain. Library preparation used 5' RACE. The reads were generated on an Illumina HiSeq 2500. The public reads were run again by TCRdb, first through fastp at Q25 and then through MiXCR, and only productive beta chains were kept. Each entry is one CDR3 protein sequence, shown with its most common DNA and genes. Here the sample has over 130,000 distinct CDR3 sequences; 7% to 9% occur a single time. The ten biggest clones cover under 0.85% of the sample. The sequenced sample was CD4+ T cells sorted from PBMCs, obtained 5 days after the yellow fever booster vaccination. The receptors were gathered from a man aged 30 to 39 who received the YFV17D yellow fever vaccine.

This clonotype was seen at least ten times. The chain has TRBV4-3 and TRBJ2-1, with a weak D call TRBD1 (5 bases). Germline loops: CDR1 LGHNA, CDR2 YSLEER. V was clipped by 3 bases and J by 0 bases, with 12 bases between them. This CDR3 spans 16 amino acids. The CDR3 spells CASSHVTASSYNEQFF. The CDR3 nucleotides are TGCGCCAGCAGCCACGTGACAGCCAGCTCCTACAATGAGCAGTTCTTC.

This clonotype was counted many times. The J gene is TRBJ2-3, the V gene TRBV3-1; tentatively, D is TRBD1 (5 bases). The V end lost 4 bases, the J end lost 2 bases, and 10 bases lay between the germline ends. The germline CDR1 and CDR2 sequences are LGHDT and YNNKEL (reference sequence). The CDR3 length is 14 residues. The CDR3 reads CASSPRVNTDTQYF. CDR3 DNA: TGTGCCAGCAGCCCCAGGGTAAACACAGATACGCAGTATTTT.

This clonotype was seen ten or more times. This sequence joins TRBV7-2 and TRBJ2-3; no clear D. From germline, CDR1 is SGHTA and CDR2 FQGNSA. The CDR3 is made up of 13 amino acids. The V gene lost 5 bases and the J gene lost 3 bases, with 9 bases spanning the gap. The DNA of the CDR3 is TGTGCCAGCAGCCGCGAGTTAACAGATACGCAGTATTTT. Amino acids: CASSRELTDTQYF. The whole variable domain, remainder taken from reference TRBV7-2 and TRBJ2-3, is GAGVSQSPSNKVTEKGKDVELRCDPISGHTALYWYRQSLGQGLEFLIYFQGNSAPDKSGLPSDRFSAERTGGSVSTLTIQRTQQEDSAVYLCASSRELTDTQYFGPGTRLTVL.

The sample holds many counts of this clonotype. In this CDR3 the conserved last residue, phenylalanine or tryptophan, is missing, so a read error is likely. The DNA is left out, because the CDR3 cannot be placed on it with certainty; the CDR3 is given as TCRdb lists it. The rearrangement joins TRBV28 to TRBJ2-1; the table's D call, TRBD2, was not checked against the DNA. The length of the CDR3 is 14 amino acids, counting both ends. Germline-derived CDR1 and CDR2 are MDHEN and SYDVKM. The CDR3 is CASSSLVQRETEVG.

This clonotype was seen many times. The J gene is TRBJ1-1, the V gene TRBV6-1; D might be TRBD1 (6 bases). CDR3 length: 14 amino acids. Trimming removed 7 bases from V and 1 base from J, with 13 bases in between. Germline lookup yields CDR1 MNHNS and CDR2 SASEGT. The CDR3 bases are TGTGCCAGCACCAAAATCAGGGGGAACACTGAAGCTTTCTTT. Protein sequence: CASTKIRGNTEAFF.

This clonotype was counted many times. The chain recombines TRBV12-3 or TRBV12-4 with TRBJ2-7; 10 nucleotides line up with TRBD1. The length of the CDR3 is 13 residues. J was trimmed by 12 bases and V by 6 bases; bases with no gene match: 11. This chain's CDR3 is CASSPGQGSLAYF. CDR3 bases: TGTGCCAGCAGCCCGGGACAGGGGAGCCTAGCGTACTTC.

This clonotype was observed at least ten times. This chain connects TRBV9 to TRBJ2-7; TRBD1 is a possible D gene (5 bases). Trimming pared 0 bases from V and 6 bases from J, leaving 13 bases between. This CDR3 has 14 amino acids. Per the germline V gene, CDR1 is SGDLS and CDR2 is YYNGEE. The CDR3, as DNA: TGTGCCAGCAGCGTAGATGCAGGGCTATCCGAGCAGTACTTC. Amino acid sequence: CASSVDAGLSEQYF.

This clonotype has a count of ten or more. The chain employs TRBV7-2 and TRBJ1-1; D perhaps matches TRBD1 (6 bases). V was pared by 5 bases and J by 1 base, with 11 bases between. The germline gives CDR1 SGHTA, CDR2 FQGNSA. The CDR3 sequence is 14 residues long. The CDR3 region has the DNA TGTGCCAGCAGCGGTCGGACAGAGAACACTGAAGCTTTCTTT. Translating gives CASSGRTENTEAFF.

This clonotype came up a few times. The gene calls are TRBV5-1 and TRBJ1-1; no firm D call. Trimming stripped 3 bases from V and 8 bases from J, with 14 bases between. Germline loops: CDR1 SGHRS, CDR2 YFSETQ. This CDR3 spans 13 amino acids. The CDR3 reads CASSSGPGPEAFF. The CDR3 DNA reads TGCGCCAGCAGCTCCGGACCGGGTCCCGAAGCTTTCTTT.

The rearrangement links TRBV18 to TRBJ1-1; 8 bases match TRBD1. The length of the CDR3 is 15 residues. Per germline, CDR1 KGHSH and CDR2 LQKENI. Trimming at V came to 3 bases and at J to 4 bases, leaving 7 bases not matched to a gene. The CDR3 region is CASSPQGASGTEAFF. CDR3 in DNA: TGTGCCAGCTCACCCCAGGGGGCTAGCGGCACTGAAGCTTTCTTT.

The table lists this clonotype with a few counts. The V and J genes are TRBV5-6 and TRBJ1-4; TRBD1 might be the D (5 bases). Germline V CDR1 and CDR2: SGHDT, YYEEEE. V was cut by 2 bases and J by 6 bases, with 14 bases left in between. The CDR3 runs to 15 residues. The CDR3 spells CASSFRGAGYEKLFF. The DNA for the CDR3 is TGTGCCAGCAGCTTTCGAGGGGCAGGGTATGAAAAACTGTTTTTT.

This clonotype was picked up many times. This chain links TRBV7-9 with TRBJ2-3; 11 bases fit TRBD2. V gave up 6 bases and J gave up 7 bases; unmatched junction bases: 12. The CDR3 sequence is 16 residues long. Germline V lookup: CDR1 SEHNR, CDR2 FQNEAQ (reference sequence). CDR3 DNA: TGTGCCAGCAGTGAAACGACTAGCGGGAACGGCAATACGCAGTATTTT. Protein: CASSETTSGNGNTQYF.

This clonotype was seen repeatedly, ten times or more. The chain employs TRBV27 and TRBJ2-7, with D perhaps TRBD1 (7 bases). This CDR3 has 15 amino acids. With 7 bases removed from V and 2 bases from J, the gap between germline ends came to 18 bases. Germline CDR1 reads MNHEY; CDR2 reads SMNVEV (reference sequence). The CDR3 DNA reads as TGTGCCAGCACCTTGGAGGGACAGTTGCCCTACGAGCAGTACTTC. Translating it yields CASTLEGQLPYEQYF.

This clonotype showed up many times. The V gene is TRBV4-3, the J gene TRBJ2-7, with 9 bases matching TRBD2. V shed 2 bases, J shed 2 bases, and the junction held 4 bases outside the gene matches. Germline V CDR1 and CDR2: LGHNA, YSLEER. The CDR3 contains 15 residues. CDR3 protein: CASSQIAGAPYEQYF. CDR3 DNA: TGCGCCAGCAGCCAAATAGCGGGAGCACCCTACGAGCAGTACTTC.

The J gene is TRBJ2-1, the V gene TRBV5-1, with 8 nucleotides matching TRBD2. With V trimmed by 1 base and J by 7 bases, 4 bases remained unmatched. The germline V gene encodes CDR1 SGHRS and CDR2 YFSETQ. The CDR3 spans 14 residues. CDR3 coding DNA: TGCGCCAGCAGCTTGCAGCGGGAGAAAAATGAGCAGTTCTTC. Residues: CASSLQREKNEQFF.

This clonotype was seen many times. V gene TRBV20-1 combines with J gene TRBJ2-6, with D perhaps TRBD1 (5 bases). The CDR3 consists of 14 residues. The ends were cut back, 6 bases at V and 0 bases at J, with 9 bases in the middle. From germline, CDR1 is DFQATT and CDR2 SNEGSKA (reference sequence). CDR3 DNA sequence: TGCAGTGCCCCACAGGTCTCTGGGGCCAACGTCCTGACTTTC. Its translation: CSAPQVSGANVLTF.

There are many counts of this clonotype. This chain uses TRBV7-2 with TRBJ1-4; D call uncertain. The V and J ends lost 3 bases and 6 bases respectively, with 5 bases between them. The CDR3 loop spans 12 amino acids. The germline gives CDR1 SGHTA, CDR2 FQGNSA. CDR3 in amino acids: CASSFSYEKLFF. CDR3 DNA sequence: TGTGCCAGCAGCTTCAGTTATGAAAAACTGTTTTTT.

At least ten counts were recorded for this clonotype. The J gene is TRBJ2-1, the V gene TRBV7-9; D remains unclear. Germline loops: CDR1 SEHNR, CDR2 FQNEAQ (reference sequence). V was shortened by 2 bases and J by 5 bases, with 10 bases between the two germline ends. The CDR3 consists of 14 residues. CDR3 protein: CASSLRVQDNEQFF. CDR3 coding DNA: TGTGCCAGCAGCTTAAGGGTTCAGGACAATGAGCAGTTCTTC.

This clonotype was counted ten times or more. V usage is TRBV25-1 and J usage is TRBJ2-7; 8 bases are a match to TRBD2. The CDR3 has 14 amino acids. V trimming: 6 bases; J trimming: 6 bases; junction bases outside the gene matches: 10. CDR1 and CDR2 (germline): MGHDK, SYGVNS. CDR3 DNA sequence: TGTGCCAGCAGCCAGAGGGCGGGAGGCTCCGAGCAGTACTTC. Translated: CASSQRAGGSEQYF.

Note on this clonotype: A clone one base away is much larger, so this may be a read error. The gene calls are TRBV5-1 and TRBJ2-3, with D perhaps matching TRBD1 (6 bases). Germline values: CDR1 SGHRS, CDR2 YFSETQ. This CDR3 is built from 12 residues. The CDR3: CASSLGTHTQYF. The DNA for the CDR3 is TGCGCCAGCAGTTTGGGGACACATACGCAGTATTTT.

At least ten counts were recorded for this clonotype. The chain links TRBV12-3 or TRBV12-4 to TRBJ2-7; TRBD2 matches at 7 bases. V trimming: 2 bases; J trimming: 0 bases; junction bases outside the gene matches: 7. The CDR3 loop spans 16 amino acids. This chain's CDR3 is CASSLRSSGPSYEQYF. The CDR3 DNA is TGTGCCAGCAGTTTAAGGTCTAGCGGTCCCTCCTACGAGCAGTACTTC.

The V call is TRBV4-2, the J call TRBJ2-5; a possible D gene is TRBD2 (5 bases). This CDR3 has 14 amino acids. With 4 bases removed from V and 3 bases from J, the gap between germline ends came to 12 bases. The germline CDR1 and CDR2 sequences are LGHNA and YNFKEQ. The CDR3 spells CASSPPERKETQYF. The CDR3 DNA reads as TGTGCCAGCAGCCCACCGGAGCGGAAAGAGACCCAGTACTTC.

This clonotype came up many times. The chain combines TRBV7-2 with TRBJ2-3; 7 bases match TRBD1. Germline lookup yields CDR1 SGHTA and CDR2 FQGNSA. This CDR3 region has 13 residues. Trimming took 2 bases from V and 4 from J; bases not matched to a gene: 0. The CDR3 reads CASSLQGADTQYF. Here the CDR3 DNA reads TGTGCCAGCAGCTTACAGGGGGCAGATACGCAGTATTTT.

This clonotype came up many times. The chain uses TRBV4-3 and TRBJ2-1, with TRBD2 matching 13 bases. After removal of 3 bases from V and 6 bases from J, the junction contained 8 bases not matched to a gene. Germline loops: CDR1 LGHNA, CDR2 YSLEER. The CDR3 extends over 17 amino acids. Here the CDR3 reads CASSHGTSGIRVNEQFF. In DNA form, the CDR3 reads TGCGCCAGCAGCCATGGGACTAGCGGGATACGGGTCAATGAGCAGTTCTTC.

This clonotype was observed a few times. The chain employs TRBV18 and TRBJ2-4, with D tentatively TRBD2 (5 bases). There are 14 residues in the CDR3. Germline assignment: CDR1 KGHSH and CDR2 LQKENI. The germline V and J ends were trimmed by 5 bases and 1 base, with 9 bases remaining between them. DNA of the CDR3: TGTGCCAGCTCAGCCGGGGAGGCCAAAAACATTCAGTACTTC. It yields the protein CASSAGEAKNIQYF.

This clonotype was found many times. The CDR3 here is CASSGGLAGPHNNEQFF. The CDR3 region has the DNA TGCGCCAGCAGCGGTGGACTAGCGGGACCCCACAACAATGAGCAGTTCTTC. V gene TRBV5-1 combines with J gene TRBJ2-1; 12 bases map to TRBD2. The trim removed 4 bases at V and 5 bases at J, leaving 10 bases unmatched. The CDR3 is 17 amino acids. In germline, CDR1 is SGHRS, CDR2 YFSETQ.